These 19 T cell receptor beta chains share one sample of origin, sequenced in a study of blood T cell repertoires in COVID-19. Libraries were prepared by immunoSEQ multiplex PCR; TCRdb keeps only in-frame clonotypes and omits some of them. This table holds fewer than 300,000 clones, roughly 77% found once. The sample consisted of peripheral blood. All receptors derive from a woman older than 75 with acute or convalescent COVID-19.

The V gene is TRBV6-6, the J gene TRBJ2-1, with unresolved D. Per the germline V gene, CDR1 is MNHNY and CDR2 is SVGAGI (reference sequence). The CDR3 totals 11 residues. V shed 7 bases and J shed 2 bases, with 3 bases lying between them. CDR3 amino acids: CASTAYNEQFF. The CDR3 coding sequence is TGTGCCAGCACTGCCTACAATGAGCAGTTCTTC.

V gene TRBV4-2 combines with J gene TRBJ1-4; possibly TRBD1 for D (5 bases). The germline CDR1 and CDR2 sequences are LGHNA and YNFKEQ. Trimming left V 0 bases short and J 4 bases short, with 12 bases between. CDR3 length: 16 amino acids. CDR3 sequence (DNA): TGTGCCAGCAGCCAAGATGGCCGGGGGAATAATGAAAAACTGTTTTTT. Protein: CASSQDGRGNNEKLFF.

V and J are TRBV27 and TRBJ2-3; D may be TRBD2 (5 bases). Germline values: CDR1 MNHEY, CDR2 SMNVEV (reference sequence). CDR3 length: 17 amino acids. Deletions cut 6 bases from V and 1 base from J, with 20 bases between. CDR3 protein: CASSPPGVAKGTDTQYF. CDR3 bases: TGTGCCAGCAGCCCACCCGGGGTTGCTAAAGGCACAGATACGCAGTATTTT.

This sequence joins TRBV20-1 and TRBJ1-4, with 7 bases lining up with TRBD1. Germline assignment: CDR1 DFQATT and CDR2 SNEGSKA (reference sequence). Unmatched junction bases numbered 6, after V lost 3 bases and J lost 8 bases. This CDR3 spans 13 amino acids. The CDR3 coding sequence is TGCAGTGCTAGTTGGCCAGGGGGAGAAAAACTGTTTTTT. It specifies CSASWPGGEKLFF.

The CDR3 spells CASSSIQGHYGYTF. CDR3 coding DNA: TGCGCCAGCAGCTCAATACAGGGTCACTATGGCTACACCTTC. The chain carries TRBV5-1 and TRBJ1-2, with D possibly matching TRBD1 (6 bases). V lost 3 bases to trimming and J lost 3 bases, with 12 bases between them. CDR3 size: 14 residues. CDR1 and CDR2 (germline): SGHRS, YFSETQ.

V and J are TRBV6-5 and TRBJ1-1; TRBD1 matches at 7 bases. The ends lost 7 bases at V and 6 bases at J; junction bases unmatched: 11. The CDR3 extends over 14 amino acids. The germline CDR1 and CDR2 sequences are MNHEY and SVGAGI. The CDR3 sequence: CASKAPTGTPEAFF. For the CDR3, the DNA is TGTGCCAGCAAAGCCCCGACAGGGACCCCTGAAGCTTTCTTT.

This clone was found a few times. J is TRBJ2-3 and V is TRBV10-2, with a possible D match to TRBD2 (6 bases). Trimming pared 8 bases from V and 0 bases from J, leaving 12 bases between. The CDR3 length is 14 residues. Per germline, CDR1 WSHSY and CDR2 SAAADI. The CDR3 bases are TGCGCCAGCGGGAGGCAAACTAGCACAGATACGCAGTATTTT. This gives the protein CASGRQTSTDTQYF.

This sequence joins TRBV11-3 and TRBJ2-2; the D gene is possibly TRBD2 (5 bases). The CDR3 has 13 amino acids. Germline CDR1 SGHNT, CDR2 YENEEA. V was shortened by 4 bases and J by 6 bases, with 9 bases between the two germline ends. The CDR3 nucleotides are TGTGCCAGCAGCTGGGTTAGCGCCGGGGAGCTGTTTTTT. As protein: CASSWVSAGELFF.

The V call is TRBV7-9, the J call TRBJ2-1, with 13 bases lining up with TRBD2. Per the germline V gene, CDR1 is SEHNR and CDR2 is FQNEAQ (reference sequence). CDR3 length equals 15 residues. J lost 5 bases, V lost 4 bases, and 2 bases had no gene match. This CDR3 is CASSWGLAGNNEQFF. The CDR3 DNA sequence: TGTGCCAGCAGCTGGGGACTAGCGGGAAACAATGAGCAGTTCTTC.

CDR3 loop: CASSLAGGVQETQYF. For the CDR3, the DNA is TGTGCCAGCAGCTTGGCGGGGGGCGTACAAGAGACCCAGTACTTC. The chain recombines TRBV5-4 with TRBJ2-5; D is perhaps TRBD2 (7 bases). The germline CDR1 and CDR2 sequences are SGHNT and YYREEE (reference sequence). This CDR3 region has 15 residues. V shed 0 bases and J shed 2 bases, with 11 bases lying between them.

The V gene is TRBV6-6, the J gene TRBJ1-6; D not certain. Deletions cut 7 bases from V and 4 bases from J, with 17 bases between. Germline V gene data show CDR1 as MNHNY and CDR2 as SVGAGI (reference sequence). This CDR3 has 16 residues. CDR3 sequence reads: CASTRDVSHYNSPLHF. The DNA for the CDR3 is TGTGCCAGCACGAGGGATGTTAGCCATTATAATTCACCCCTCCACTTT.

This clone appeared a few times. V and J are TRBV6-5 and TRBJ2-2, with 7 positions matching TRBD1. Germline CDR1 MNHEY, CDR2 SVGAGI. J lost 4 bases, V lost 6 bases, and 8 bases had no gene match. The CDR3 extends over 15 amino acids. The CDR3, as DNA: TGTGCCAGCAGGCCCGGACAGGCGGGCACCGGGGAGCTGTTTTTT. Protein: CASRPGQAGTGELFF.

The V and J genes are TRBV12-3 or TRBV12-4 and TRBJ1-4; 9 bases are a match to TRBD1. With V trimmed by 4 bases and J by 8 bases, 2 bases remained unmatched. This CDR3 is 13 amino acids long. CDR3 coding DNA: TGTGCCAGCAGTTGGGGGACAGGGGAAAAACTGTTTTTT. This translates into CASSWGTGEKLFF.

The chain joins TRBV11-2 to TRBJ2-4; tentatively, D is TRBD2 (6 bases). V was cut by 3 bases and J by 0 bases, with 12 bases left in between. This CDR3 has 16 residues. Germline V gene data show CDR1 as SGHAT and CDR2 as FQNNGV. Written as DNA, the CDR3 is TGTGCCAGCAGCTTCTCGAGGACTATAGCCAAAAACATTCAGTACTTC. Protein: CASSFSRTIAKNIQYF.

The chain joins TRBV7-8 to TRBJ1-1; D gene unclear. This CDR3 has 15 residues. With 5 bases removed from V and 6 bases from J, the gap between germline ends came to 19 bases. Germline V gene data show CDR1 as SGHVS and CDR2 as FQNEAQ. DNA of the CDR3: TGTGCCAGCAGCGTCCCCCGGGGTTCCCGGGCTGAAGCTTTCTTT. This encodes CASSVPRGSRAEAFF.

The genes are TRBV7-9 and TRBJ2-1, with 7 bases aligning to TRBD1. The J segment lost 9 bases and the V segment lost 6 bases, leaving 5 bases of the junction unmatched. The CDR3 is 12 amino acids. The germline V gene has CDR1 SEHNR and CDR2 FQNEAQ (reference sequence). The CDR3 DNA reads TGTGCCAGCAGTGAACAGGGGCTTGAGCAGTTCTTC. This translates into CASSEQGLEQFF.

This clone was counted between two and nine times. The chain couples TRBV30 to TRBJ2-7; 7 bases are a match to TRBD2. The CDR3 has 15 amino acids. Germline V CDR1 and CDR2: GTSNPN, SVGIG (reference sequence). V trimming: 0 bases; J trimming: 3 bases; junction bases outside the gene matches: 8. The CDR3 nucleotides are TGTGCCTGGAGTGTTCGGGCGGGAGTGTTCTACGAGCAGTACTTC. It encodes CAWSVRAGVFYEQYF.

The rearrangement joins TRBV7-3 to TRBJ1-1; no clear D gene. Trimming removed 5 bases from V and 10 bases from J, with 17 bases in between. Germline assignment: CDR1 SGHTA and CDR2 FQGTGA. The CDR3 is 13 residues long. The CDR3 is CASSPGGSGRAFF. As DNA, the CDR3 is TGTGCCAGCAGCCCGGGAGGAAGCGGTCGAGCTTTCTTT.

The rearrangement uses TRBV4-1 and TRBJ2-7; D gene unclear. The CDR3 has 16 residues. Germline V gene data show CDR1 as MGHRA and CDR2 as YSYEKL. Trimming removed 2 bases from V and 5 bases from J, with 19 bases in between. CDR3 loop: CASSQTPSPSRNEQYF. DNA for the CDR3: TGCGCCAGCAGCCAAACCCCCTCCCCTTCGCGGAACGAGCAGTACTTC.